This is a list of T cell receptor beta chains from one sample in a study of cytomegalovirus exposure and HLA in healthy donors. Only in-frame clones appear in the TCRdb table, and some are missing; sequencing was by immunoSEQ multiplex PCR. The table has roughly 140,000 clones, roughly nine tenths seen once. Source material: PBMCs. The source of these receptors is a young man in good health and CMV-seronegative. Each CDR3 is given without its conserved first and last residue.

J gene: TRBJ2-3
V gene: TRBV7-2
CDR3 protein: ASSLARGLAGDTQY

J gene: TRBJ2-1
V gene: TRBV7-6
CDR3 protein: ASSYSGTSGGAIDNEQF

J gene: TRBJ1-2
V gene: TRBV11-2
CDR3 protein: ASSLADSSLGYT

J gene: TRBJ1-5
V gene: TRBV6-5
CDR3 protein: ASRHDRDVGQPQH

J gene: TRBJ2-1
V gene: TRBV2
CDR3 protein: ASSVEAGRHYNEQF

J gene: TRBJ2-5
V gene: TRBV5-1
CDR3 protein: ASSLKIQETQY

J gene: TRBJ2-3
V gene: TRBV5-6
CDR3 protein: ASSLGQHTDTQY

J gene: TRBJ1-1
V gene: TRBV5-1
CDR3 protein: ASSLAQDRNTEAF

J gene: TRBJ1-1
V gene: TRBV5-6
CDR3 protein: ASSRDSREAF

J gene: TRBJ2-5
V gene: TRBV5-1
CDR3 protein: ASSFSQVGSQETQY

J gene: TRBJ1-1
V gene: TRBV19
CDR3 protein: ASSIGKTGGPGGTEAF

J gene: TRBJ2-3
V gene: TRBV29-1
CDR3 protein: SVVGGTGDTDTQY

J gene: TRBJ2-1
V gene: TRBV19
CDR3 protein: ASSILPAGGPYEQF

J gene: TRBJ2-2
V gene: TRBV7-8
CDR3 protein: ASSMGLAGGPKELF

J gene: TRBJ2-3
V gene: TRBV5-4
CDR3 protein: ASSFLAGGPTDTQY

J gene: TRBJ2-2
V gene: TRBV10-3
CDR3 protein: AITNREAGELF

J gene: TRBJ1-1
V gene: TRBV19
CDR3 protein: ASSIQQANTEAF

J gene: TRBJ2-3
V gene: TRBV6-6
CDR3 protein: ASSYVAGGPSDTQY